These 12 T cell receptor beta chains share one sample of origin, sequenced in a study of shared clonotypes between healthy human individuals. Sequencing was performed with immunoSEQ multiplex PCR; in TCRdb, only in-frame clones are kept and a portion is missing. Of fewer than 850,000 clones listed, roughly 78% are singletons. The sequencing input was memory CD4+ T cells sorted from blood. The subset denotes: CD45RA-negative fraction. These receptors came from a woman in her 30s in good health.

CDR3 region: CATHLWTQYF. For the CDR3, the DNA is TGTGCCACCCACCTTTGGACCCAGTACTTC. The V call is TRBV7-9, the J call TRBJ2-5; no definite D call. Trimming pared 10 bases from V and 7 bases from J, leaving 10 bases between. The V gene's germline CDR1 is SEHNR and CDR2 FQNEAQ (reference sequence). The CDR3 has 10 residues.

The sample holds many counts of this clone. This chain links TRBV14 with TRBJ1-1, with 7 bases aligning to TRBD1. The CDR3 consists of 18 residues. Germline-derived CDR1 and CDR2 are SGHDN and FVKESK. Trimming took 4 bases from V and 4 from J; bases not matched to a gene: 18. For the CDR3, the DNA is TGTGCCAGCAGCCCCCAGATGATTTACAGGGGTAGGGTCACTGAAGCTTTCTTT. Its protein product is CASSPQMIYRGRVTEAFF.

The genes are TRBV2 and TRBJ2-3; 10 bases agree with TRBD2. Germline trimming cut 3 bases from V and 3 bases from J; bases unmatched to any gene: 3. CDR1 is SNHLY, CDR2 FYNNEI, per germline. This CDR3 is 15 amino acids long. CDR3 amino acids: CASSELAGATDTQYF. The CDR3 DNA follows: TGTGCCAGCAGTGAGCTAGCGGGAGCGACAGATACGCAGTATTTT.

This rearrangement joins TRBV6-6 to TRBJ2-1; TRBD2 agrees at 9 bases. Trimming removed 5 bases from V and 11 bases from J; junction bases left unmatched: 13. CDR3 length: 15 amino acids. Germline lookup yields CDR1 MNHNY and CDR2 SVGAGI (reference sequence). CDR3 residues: CASSLSLAGESQQFF. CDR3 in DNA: TGTGCCAGCAGTCTTTCATTAGCGGGAGAGTCACAGCAGTTCTTC.

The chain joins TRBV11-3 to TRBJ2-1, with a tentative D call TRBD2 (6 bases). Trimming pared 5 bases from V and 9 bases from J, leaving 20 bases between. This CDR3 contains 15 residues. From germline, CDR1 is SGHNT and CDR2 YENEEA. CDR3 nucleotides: TGTGCCAGCAGCCACTCCCCCCTAGCGAGGAGTGAGCAGTTCTTC. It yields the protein CASSHSPLARSEQFF.

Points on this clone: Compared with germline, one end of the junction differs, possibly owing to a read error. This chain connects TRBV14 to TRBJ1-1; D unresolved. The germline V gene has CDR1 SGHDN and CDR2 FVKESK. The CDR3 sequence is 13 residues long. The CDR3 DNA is TGTGCCAGCAGCGCAGTCGCGAACAGTGAAGCTTTCTTT. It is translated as CASSAVANSEAFF.

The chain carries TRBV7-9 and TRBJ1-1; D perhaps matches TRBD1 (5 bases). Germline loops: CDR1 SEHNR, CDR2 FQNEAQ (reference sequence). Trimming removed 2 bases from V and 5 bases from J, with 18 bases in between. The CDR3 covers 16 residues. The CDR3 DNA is TGTGCCAGCAGCTTACCTAGGGGAGTGCTGGGGACTGAAGCTTTCTTT. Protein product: CASSLPRGVLGTEAFF.

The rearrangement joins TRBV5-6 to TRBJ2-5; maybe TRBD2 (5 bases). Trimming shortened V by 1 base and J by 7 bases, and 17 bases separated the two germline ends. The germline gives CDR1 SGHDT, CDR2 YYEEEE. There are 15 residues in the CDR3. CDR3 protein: CASSLRRSVKWTQYF. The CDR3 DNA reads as TGTGCCAGCAGCTTGAGGAGGTCGGTTAAGTGGACCCAGTACTTC.

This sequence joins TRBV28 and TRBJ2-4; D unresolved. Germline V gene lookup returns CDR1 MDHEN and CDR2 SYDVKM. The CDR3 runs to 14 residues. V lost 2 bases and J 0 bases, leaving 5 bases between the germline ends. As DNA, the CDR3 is TGTGCCAGCAGTTTAGATGGAGCCAAAAACATTCAGTACTTC. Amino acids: CASSLDGAKNIQYF. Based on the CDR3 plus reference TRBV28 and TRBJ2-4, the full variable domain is DVKVTQSSRYLVKRTGEKVFLECVQDMDHENMFWYRQDPGLGLRLIYFSYDVKMKEKGDIPEGYSVSREKKERFSLILESASTNQTSMYLCASSLDGAKNIQYFGAGTRLSVL.

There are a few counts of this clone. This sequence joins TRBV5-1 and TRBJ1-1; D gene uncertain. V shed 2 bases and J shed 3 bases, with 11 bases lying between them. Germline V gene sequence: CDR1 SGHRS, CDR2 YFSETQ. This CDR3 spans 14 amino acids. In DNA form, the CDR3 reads TGCGCCAGCAGCTTACTCGCCGGGGACACTGAAGCTTTCTTT. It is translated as CASSLLAGDTEAFF.

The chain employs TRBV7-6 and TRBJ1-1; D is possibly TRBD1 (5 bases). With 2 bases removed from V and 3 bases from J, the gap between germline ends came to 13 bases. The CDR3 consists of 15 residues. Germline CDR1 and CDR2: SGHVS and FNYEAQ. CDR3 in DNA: TGTGCCAGCAGCTTATGGACGGGACTAGACACTGAAGCTTTCTTT. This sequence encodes CASSLWTGLDTEAFF. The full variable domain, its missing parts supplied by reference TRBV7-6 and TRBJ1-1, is GAGVSQSPRYKVTKRGQDVALRCDPISGHVSLYWYRQALGQGPEFLTYFNYEAQQDKSGLPNDRFSAERPEGSISTLTIQRTEQRDSAMYRCASSLWTGLDTEAFFGQGTRLTVV.

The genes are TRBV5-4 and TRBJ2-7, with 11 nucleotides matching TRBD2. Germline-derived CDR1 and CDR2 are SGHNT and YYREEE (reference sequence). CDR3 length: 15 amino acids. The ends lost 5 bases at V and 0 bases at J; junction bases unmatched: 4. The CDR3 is CASSAGTSGSYEQYF. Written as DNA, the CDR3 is TGTGCCAGCAGTGCCGGGACTAGCGGCTCCTACGAGCAGTACTTC.